Only one count was recorded for the clone carrying this TCR beta chain. There are 13 residues in the CDR3. Trimming cost V 5 bases and J 4 bases, with 12 bases left between them. Germline CDR1 and CDR2: SSHAT and FNYEAQ (reference sequence). This sample was included in a study of CD8+CD57+ T cells in acquired aplastic anemia. Study as a whole: Isolated CD4+ and CD8+ cells, once sorted, yielded DNA averaging roughly 3 ug.

Sequencing was done on patients that had shown CD8+CD57+ cell expansion by flow cytometry. Researchers used genomic DNA as the template to profile TCR beta VDJ and CDR3. TCRdb reprocessed the reads with MiXCR, giving one entry per CDR3 protein. This table holds 100,000 to 150,000 distinct CDR3 sequences, over 55% found once. The clonotype was recovered from a human donor with aplastic anemia. Material for sequencing was sorted CD4+, CD8+, or CD8+CD57+ T cells (not recorded which) from PBMCs. The chain couples TRBV7-7 to TRBJ2-7; no clear D. The CDR3 sequence is CASSQDPSYEQYF. CDR3 nucleotides: TGTGCCAGCAGCCAGGATCCCTCTTACGAGCAGTACTTC. The variable domain in full, completed from reference TRBV7-7 and TRBJ2-7, reads GAGVSQSPRYKVTKRGQDVTLRCDPISSHATLYWYQQALGQGPEFLTYFNYEAQPDKSGLPSDRFSAERPEGSISTLTIQRTEQRDSAMYRCASSQDPSYEQYFGPGTRLTVT.